Following are 29 T cell receptor beta chains from one sample sequenced in a study of shared clonotypes between healthy human individuals. Assay: immunoSEQ multiplex PCR; the TCRdb copy retains only in-frame clones and omits some. Of about 2.1 million clones listed, 85% to 95% are singletons. In the naive CD8 group, cells lacked CD45RO and were positively selected for CCR7, so terminally differentiated effector memory CD45RA+ cells were left out. Material: naive CD8+ T cells from PBMCs. Source of these receptors: a man aged 18 to 30 in good health. Some clones in this sample may be carry-over from other donors' samples.

This clone came up once. This chain links TRBV6-1 with TRBJ2-7; 10 bases are a match to TRBD2. V lost 6 bases, J lost 2 bases, and 4 bases stayed unmatched. Germline CDR1 and CDR2: MNHNS and SASEGT. This CDR3 has 14 amino acids. The CDR3 sequence is CASRGGLAAYEQYF. In nucleotides, the CDR3 is TGTGCCAGCAGGGGTGGACTAGCGGCCTACGAGCAGTACTTC.

This rearrangement joins TRBV28 to TRBJ2-1; unclear D gene. Trimming removed 4 bases at V and 4 bases at J, with 11 bases between. From germline, CDR1 is MDHEN and CDR2 SYDVKM. The CDR3 length is 14 residues. Written as DNA, the CDR3 is TGTGCCAGCAGTTCGCTCCCATGGTACAATGAGCAGTTCTTC. Protein: CASSSLPWYNEQFF.

The rearrangement uses TRBV5-1 and TRBJ2-2; 10 bases are a match to TRBD2. The ends lost 0 bases at V and 8 bases at J; junction bases unmatched: 7. The CDR3 contains 16 residues. Germline V gives CDR1 SGHRS, CDR2 YFSETQ. The CDR3 DNA is TGCGCCAGCAGCTTGGGCCCTAGCGGGAGATCGGGGGAGCTGTTTTTT. As protein: CASSLGPSGRSGELFF.

The chain has TRBV6-1 and TRBJ2-7; perhaps TRBD2 as D (5 bases). Trimming removed 6 bases at V and 0 bases at J, with 15 bases between. This CDR3 has 15 residues. Germline lookup yields CDR1 MNHNS and CDR2 SASEGT. The CDR3 loop reads CASSQARGFSYEQYF. CDR3 DNA sequence: TGTGCCAGCAGCCAGGCTCGGGGTTTCTCCTACGAGCAGTACTTC.

The chain employs TRBV27 and TRBJ2-2, with unresolved D. Germline V gives CDR1 MNHEY, CDR2 SMNVEV (reference sequence). The V and J ends lost 5 bases and 6 bases respectively, with 4 bases between them. The CDR3 has 11 residues. Here the CDR3 reads CASSRAGELFF. CDR3 bases: TGTGCCAGCAGTCGGGCCGGGGAGCTGTTTTTT.

The chain employs TRBV19 and TRBJ1-5; D call uncertain. CDR1 and CDR2 (germline): LNHDA, SQIVND (reference sequence). This CDR3 is built from 13 residues. V lost 5 bases and J 4 bases, leaving 9 bases between the germline ends. CDR3 coding DNA: TGTGCCAGTAGTCATCAACATAATCAGCCCCAGCATTTT. Its translation: CASSHQHNQPQHF.

This chain's CDR3 is CASSQDLASGSFNEQFF. The CDR3 coding sequence is TGCGCCAGCAGCCAAGATTTGGCTAGCGGGAGCTTTAATGAGCAGTTCTTC. The chain couples TRBV4-1 to TRBJ2-1, with 10 bases identical to TRBD2. This CDR3 has 17 amino acids. Germline assignment: CDR1 MGHRA and CDR2 YSYEKL. Trimming cost V 0 bases and J 7 bases; bases outside gene matches: 9.

This chain links TRBV7-3 with TRBJ2-1; 7 bases agree with TRBD2. The V gene end was trimmed by 5 bases and the J gene end by 3 bases; junction bases not matched to a gene: 7. The CDR3 is 15 residues long. Germline assignment: CDR1 SGHTA and CDR2 FQGTGA. CDR3 coding DNA: TGTGCCAGCAGCCCATTGGGGGGGAACTACAATGAGCAGTTCTTC. The encoded protein is CASSPLGGNYNEQFF.

V is TRBV4-1 and J is TRBJ1-2; 7 nucleotides align to TRBD1. Trimming removed 4 bases from V and 6 bases from J; junction bases left unmatched: 8. Germline-derived CDR1 and CDR2 are MGHRA and YSYEKL. CDR3 size: 14 residues. The CDR3 loop is CASSPSGTVDGYTF. The DNA of the CDR3 is TGCGCCAGCAGCCCGTCCGGGACAGTTGATGGCTACACCTTC.

The chain couples TRBV5-6 to TRBJ2-1, with D maybe TRBD2 (6 bases). From germline, CDR1 is SGHDT and CDR2 YYEEEE. The CDR3 is 13 residues long. V dropped 5 bases and J dropped 8 bases, with 14 bases sitting between them. This CDR3 reads CASRLRWRDEQFF. For the CDR3, the DNA is TGTGCCAGCAGATTGAGGTGGAGGGATGAGCAGTTCTTC.

The V call is TRBV30, the J call TRBJ2-1, with D possibly TRBD2 on 6 matching bases. Germline V CDR1 and CDR2: GTSNPN, SVGIG (reference sequence). CDR3 length equals 14 residues. Deletions cut 7 bases from V and 2 bases from J, with 15 bases between. The CDR3 protein is CASEAGETYNEQFF. CDR3 DNA: TGTGCCTCCGAAGCGGGTGAGACCTACAATGAGCAGTTCTTC.

The CDR3 loop is CASTKVLAVVGQETQYF. The CDR3 DNA sequence: TGTGCCAGCACCAAGGTCCTAGCGGTTGTAGGGCAAGAGACCCAGTACTTC. The chain recombines TRBV2 with TRBJ2-5; 7 nucleotides align to TRBD2. V lost 7 bases and J lost 2; bases outside the gene matches: 16. Per germline, CDR1 SNHLY and CDR2 FYNNEI. CDR3 size: 17 residues.

J is TRBJ2-7 and V is TRBV6-5; tentative D call: TRBD2 (6 bases). V gave up 5 bases and J gave up 4 bases, with 15 bases separating them. In germline, CDR1 is MNHEY, CDR2 SVGAGI. CDR3 length: 14 residues. The CDR3 DNA sequence: TGTGCCAGCAGTCGGAGGAGGGCAGGGTACGAGCAGTACTTC. Protein: CASSRRRAGYEQYF.

The rearrangement links TRBV7-6 to TRBJ2-1; 9 nucleotides agree with TRBD2. CDR3 size: 17 residues. CDR1 is SGHVS, CDR2 FNYEAQ, per germline. Trimming removed 0 bases from V and 10 bases from J; junction bases left unmatched: 13. The chain's CDR3 is CASSLARAGGLQYEQFF. The CDR3 coding sequence is TGTGCCAGCAGCTTAGCTAGGGCGGGAGGGCTACAATACGAGCAGTTCTTC.

The rearrangement links TRBV11-2 to TRBJ2-5; D is possibly TRBD1 or TRBD2 (5 bases each). The germline V gene encodes CDR1 SGHAT and CDR2 FQNNGV. Between the trimmed V and J ends, which lost 8 bases and 4 bases, there was a span of 20 bases. The CDR3 consists of 15 residues. CDR3 DNA: TGTGCCAGCGGCTCGGGGACGGACTCCCTAGAGACCCAGTACTTC. It translates to CASGSGTDSLETQYF.

To note about this clone: Other DNA sequences in this sample translate to the same CDR3. The chain is built from TRBV11-2 and TRBJ2-7, with TRBD1 identical over 7 bases. The CDR3 has 15 amino acids. Germline V gene data show CDR1 as SGHAT and CDR2 as FQNNGV. The V and J ends lost 3 bases and 0 bases, in that order; junction bases with no gene match: 5. CDR3 sequence (DNA): TGTGCCAGCAGCTTGGGGACAGCTCTCTCCTACGAGCAGTACTTC. Amino acids: CASSLGTALSYEQYF.

The V gene is TRBV13, the J gene TRBJ1-5; 8 nucleotides align to TRBD1. The V segment lost 0 bases and the J segment 9 bases; nucleotides outside the gene matches: 7. Germline V gene data show CDR1 as PRHDT and CDR2 as FYEKMQ (reference sequence). The CDR3 is 15 residues long. In DNA form, the CDR3 reads TGTGCCAGCAGCTTAGGGGGGACAGGCATTACGCCCCAGCATTTT. It translates to CASSLGGTGITPQHF.

This chain uses TRBV2 with TRBJ1-4; D call uncertain. Germline-derived CDR1 and CDR2 are SNHLY and FYNNEI. V gave up 2 bases and J gave up 7 bases, with 11 bases separating them. CDR3 length equals 14 residues. The CDR3 bases are TGTGCCAGCAGTGAACCCTCCATCGGTGAAAAACTGTTTTTT. Translating it yields CASSEPSIGEKLFF. The full variable domain, with the rest looked up from reference TRBV2 and TRBJ1-4, is EPEVTQTPSHQVTQMGQEVILRCVPISNHLYFYWYRQILGQKVEFLVSFYNNEISEKSEIFDDQFSVERPDGSNFTLKIRSTKLEDSAMYFCASSEPSIGEKLFFGSGTQLSVL.

This clone appeared a single time. The chain links TRBV7-9 to TRBJ2-3; TRBD2 is a possible D gene (6 bases). V was shortened by 2 bases and J by 3 bases, with 12 bases between the two germline ends. The CDR3 covers 15 residues. Germline V gives CDR1 SEHNR, CDR2 FQNEAQ (reference sequence). For the CDR3, the DNA is TGTGCCAGCAGCTTATCGGGAGAGGGGACAGATACGCAGTATTTT. Translating it yields CASSLSGEGTDTQYF.

The chain carries TRBV5-5 and TRBJ2-7; the match to TRBD1 covers 7 bases. Germline loops: CDR1 SGHKS, CDR2 YYEKEE (reference sequence). V gave up 3 bases and J gave up 2 bases; unmatched junction bases: 8. The CDR3 has 15 residues. This chain's CDR3 is CASSSRVGTAYEQYF. In nucleotides, the CDR3 is TGTGCCAGCAGCTCAAGGGTTGGGACAGCCTACGAGCAGTACTTC. The whole variable domain, remainder taken from reference TRBV5-5 and TRBJ2-7, is DAGVTQSPTHLIKTRGQQVTLRCSPISGHKSVSWYQQVLGQGPQFIFQYYEKEERGRGNFPDRFSARQFPNYSSELNVNALLLGDSALYLCASSSRVGTAYEQYFGPGTRLTVT.

The chain joins TRBV15 to TRBJ2-5; either TRBD1 or TRBD2 may fit D (6 bases each). There are 13 residues in the CDR3. CDR1 and CDR2 (germline): LNHNV, YYDKDF (reference sequence). Trimming removed 1 base from V and 5 bases from J, with 8 bases in between. CDR3 in amino acids: CATSRAGAETQYF. CDR3 sequence (DNA): TGTGCCACCAGCAGAGCGGGGGCCGAGACCCAGTACTTC.

The rearrangement links TRBV28 to TRBJ2-7; weak D call: TRBD2 (6 bases). The ends were cut back, 6 bases at V and 4 bases at J, with 16 bases in the middle. The CDR3 runs 14 residues. Germline loops: CDR1 MDHEN, CDR2 SYDVKM. This CDR3 reads CASSLLGLSYEQYF. CDR3 in DNA: TGTGCCAGCAGCCTGCTGGGACTGTCGTACGAGCAGTACTTC.

This chain uses TRBV7-9 with TRBJ1-2; maybe TRBD1 (5 bases). The V gene's germline CDR1 is SEHNR and CDR2 FQNEAQ (reference sequence). V was cut by 8 bases and J by 6 bases, with 16 bases left in between. The CDR3 is made up of 13 amino acids. Written as DNA, the CDR3 is TGTGCCAGCGCCCCCATGCCGGGGGATGGCTACACCTTC. This codes for CASAPMPGDGYTF.

The genes are TRBV5-1 and TRBJ2-2; 8 bases are a match to TRBD1. The V segment lost 0 bases and the J segment 6 bases; nucleotides outside the gene matches: 19. This CDR3 spans 20 amino acids. CDR1 and CDR2 from the germline V gene are SGHRS and YFSETQ. CDR3 sequence reads: CASSLVTGDSGRNRAGELFF. In DNA form, the CDR3 reads TGCGCCAGCAGCTTGGTGACAGGGGATAGTGGGCGGAACCGAGCCGGGGAGCTGTTTTTT.

This clone appeared once. CDR3 sequence reads: CASSGDWNTEAFF. The CDR3 DNA reads as TGTGCCAGCAGTGGGGACTGGAACACTGAAGCTTTCTTT. This chain joins TRBV28 and TRBJ1-1; perhaps TRBD1 as D (5 bases). The length of the CDR3 is 13 residues. Trimming pared 5 bases from V and 1 base from J, leaving 8 bases between. The germline CDR1 and CDR2 sequences are MDHEN and SYDVKM.

The CDR3 nucleotides read TGCGCCAGCAGCCAAGGGACTAGCGGCGACACAGATACGCAGTATTTT. Amino acids: CASSQGTSGDTDTQYF. V usage is TRBV4-1 and J usage is TRBJ2-3, with 10 bases fitting TRBD2. V was pared by 1 base and J by 2 bases, with 3 bases of the junction left unmatched. The germline V gene encodes CDR1 MGHRA and CDR2 YSYEKL. CDR3 length: 16 residues.

V is TRBV4-1 and J is TRBJ2-1; 8 bases are a match to TRBD2. The V gene end was trimmed by 2 bases and the J gene end by 7 bases; junction bases not matched to a gene: 4. The germline V gene encodes CDR1 MGHRA and CDR2 YSYEKL. The CDR3 is 14 amino acids. CDR3 loop: CASSQSGGRNEQFF. For the CDR3, the DNA is TGCGCCAGCAGCCAAAGCGGGGGTCGAAATGAGCAGTTCTTC.

The chain couples TRBV4-1 to TRBJ1-4; 7 bases align to TRBD1. After removal of 3 bases from V and 6 bases from J, the junction contained 7 bases not matched to a gene. This CDR3 has 15 residues. Germline V CDR1 and CDR2: MGHRA, YSYEKL. The CDR3 region is CASSHRGGAYEKLFF. In DNA, the CDR3 is TGCGCCAGCAGCCACCGAGGGGGCGCTTATGAAAAACTGTTTTTT.

Turning to this clone: Other nucleotide sequences from this sample produce the same CDR3. This sequence joins TRBV9 and TRBJ2-3; D is undetermined. V lost 0 bases and J 2 bases, leaving 7 bases between the germline ends. Germline V gene sequence: CDR1 SGDLS, CDR2 YYNGEE. There are 14 residues in the CDR3. The CDR3 region is CASSVGAATDTQYF. The CDR3 DNA reads TGTGCCAGCAGCGTAGGGGCAGCCACAGATACGCAGTATTTT.